This T cell receptor beta chain is from a study of response to subunit inactivated influenza vaccine. The CDR3 is made up of 13 amino acids. Trimming left V 1 base short and J 11 bases short, with 14 bases between. From germline, CDR1 is MNHNS and CDR2 SASEGT. About this clonotype itself: Its antigen remains unknown.

Whole-study findings and limits: It was the authors' suggestion that each seasonal influenza vaccination recruits few new T cells.

TCRdb fed the RT-PCR reads into MiXCR, producing one record per CDR3 protein. The sample includes around 480,000 distinct CDR3 sequences, 11% of them seen just once. The receptor was derived from a man over 45 who received an inactivated influenza vaccine. The specimen comprised PBMCs from blood, sampled roughly 46 days after vaccination. The chain uses TRBV6-1 and TRBJ1-1; D gene uncertain. The CDR3 DNA follows: TGTGCCAGCAGTGAAGGACGCTGGGCTCGGGCTTTCTTT. The encoded protein is CASSEGRWARAFF.